This T cell receptor beta chain emerged from a study of CD4 T cells in relation to SARS-CoV-2 and coronaviruses. The unexposed donors gave CD4+ T cells in about 2010-2019, prior to COVID-19. CD4+ T cells were isolated from the cells after around 11 days of culture. Using immunoSEQ multiplex PCR, the repertoire was profiled, and TCRdb retains in-frame clones only, with some absent. The repertoire has over 15,000 clones, 70% to 85% of them found once; the top ten carry approximately 26%. The V and J ends lost 8 bases and 8 bases respectively, with 13 bases between them. The CDR3 extends over 12 amino acids. In germline, CDR1 is MNHNY, CDR2 SVGAGI (reference sequence). Concerning this clone: No antigen is known for it.

The TCR originated in a human donor in good health. Sample: CD4+ T cells from PBMCs, cultured in vitro. The V gene is TRBV6-6, the J gene TRBJ2-4; D is unresolved. The CDR3 DNA follows: TGTGCCAGCGCCCCGGGTGAGGACATTCAGTACTTC. It codes for CASAPGEDIQYF.